The 2 T cell receptor beta chains listed next were all sequenced from one sample in a study of shared clonotypes between healthy human individuals. Naive CD8 cells, CD45RO-negative and positively selected for CCR7, excluded terminally differentiated effector memory CD45RA+ cells. The method was immunoSEQ multiplex PCR; TCRdb's version includes in-frame clones alone and lacks a portion of them. Here the sample spans 550,000 to 750,000 clones, about 90% being singletons. Sequencing was done on a sample of naive CD8+ T cells sorted from blood. The source is a man aged 25 to 40 in good health.

The gene calls are TRBV11-3 and TRBJ2-1; 10 nucleotides line up with TRBD2. This CDR3 region has 15 residues. Germline CDR1 reads SGHNT; CDR2 reads YENEEA. V was clipped by 5 bases and J by 3 bases; unmatched bases: 4. CDR3 region: CASSRTSGLYNEQFF. The CDR3 DNA sequence: TGTGCCAGCAGCCGGACTAGCGGCCTCTACAATGAGCAGTTCTTC.

The genes are TRBV10-3 and TRBJ2-2; no clear D gene. The CDR3 is 15 residues long. The V gene lost 10 bases and the J gene lost 0 bases, with 15 bases spanning the gap. Germline V gene lookup returns CDR1 ENHRY and CDR2 SYGVKD. The CDR3 DNA follows: TGTGCCACCCAAACCCCAGACGCGAACACCGGGGAGCTGTTTTTT. Protein product: CATQTPDANTGELFF.